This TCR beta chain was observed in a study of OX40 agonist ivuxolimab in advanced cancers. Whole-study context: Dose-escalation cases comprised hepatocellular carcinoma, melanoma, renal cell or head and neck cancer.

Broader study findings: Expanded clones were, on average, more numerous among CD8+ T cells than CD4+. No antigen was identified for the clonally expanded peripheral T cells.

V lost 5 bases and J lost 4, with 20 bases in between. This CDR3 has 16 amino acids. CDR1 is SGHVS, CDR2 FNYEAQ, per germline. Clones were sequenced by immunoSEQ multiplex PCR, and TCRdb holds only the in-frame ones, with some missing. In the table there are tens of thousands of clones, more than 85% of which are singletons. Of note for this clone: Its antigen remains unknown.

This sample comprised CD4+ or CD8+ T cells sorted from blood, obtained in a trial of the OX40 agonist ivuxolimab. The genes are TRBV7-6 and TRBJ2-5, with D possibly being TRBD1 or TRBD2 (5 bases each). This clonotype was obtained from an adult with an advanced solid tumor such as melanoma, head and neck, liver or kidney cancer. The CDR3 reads CASSHPARDGSETQYF. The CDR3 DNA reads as TGTGCCAGCAGCCATCCCGCCCGGGACGGTTCAGAGACCCAGTACTTC.